The 14 T cell receptor beta chains listed next were all sequenced from one sample in a study of blood T cell repertoires in COVID-19. Sequencing was performed with immunoSEQ multiplex PCR; in TCRdb, only in-frame clones are kept and a portion is missing. The sample lists some 130,000 clones; almost 85% were seen once. Sequenced: peripheral blood. Every receptor here comes from a man aged 55 to 70 with acute or convalescent COVID-19.

CDR3 nucleotides: TGTGCCAGTAGTACGCCGGGACAGGTTTCTTGGGGCTACACCTTC. Translation: CASSTPGQVSWGYTF. This chain links TRBV19 with TRBJ1-2; 8 bases are a match to TRBD1. The CDR3 is made up of 15 amino acids. Germline CDR1 and CDR2: LNHDA and SQIVND (reference sequence). V was clipped by 4 bases and J by 8 bases; unmatched bases: 12.

This chain connects TRBV28 to TRBJ2-5, with D perhaps matching TRBD2 (7 bases). The CDR3 is 17 residues long. Germline assignment: CDR1 MDHEN and CDR2 SYDVKM. The V and J ends lost 4 bases and 5 bases respectively, with 23 bases between them. The CDR3 region has the DNA TGTGCCAGCAGTTCACACAGATGGGGGGGGCGCGGGGAGACCCAGTACTTC. It is translated as CASSSHRWGGRGETQYF.

The rearrangement links TRBV5-4 to TRBJ1-6; 7 bases agree with TRBD1. This CDR3 is 15 amino acids long. The junction had 12 bases not matched to a gene; V was cut back by 4 bases and J by 11 bases. CDR1 is SGHNT and CDR2 is YYREEE in the germline V gene (reference sequence). This CDR3 is CASSLQGQRSAPLHF. For the CDR3, the DNA is TGTGCCAGCAGCCTACAGGGGCAACGGTCCGCACCCCTCCACTTT.

The chain's CDR3 is CASSIPYSNQPQHF. For the CDR3, the DNA is TGTGCCAGTAGTATCCCTTATAGCAATCAGCCCCAGCATTTT. This chain connects TRBV19 to TRBJ1-5; D is uncertain. CDR3 length: 14 residues. The V gene lost 3 bases and the J gene lost 0 bases, with 6 bases spanning the gap. Germline CDR1 and CDR2: LNHDA and SQIVND (reference sequence).

Worth noting for this clone: The junction does not match germline at one end; this may be a read error. V usage is TRBV7-3 and J usage is TRBJ2-5, with D tentatively TRBD2 (7 bases). From germline, CDR1 is SGHTA and CDR2 FQGTGA. The CDR3 is made up of 11 amino acids. DNA for the CDR3: TGTGCCAGCAGTTCGGGGGGCCCGCAGCACTTC. Protein product: CASSSGGPQHF.

The rearrangement links TRBV5-1 to TRBJ2-7; D possibly corresponds to TRBD1 (6 bases). CDR3 length: 16 residues. Germline V gene data show CDR1 as SGHRS and CDR2 as YFSETQ. Trimming removed 6 bases at V and 9 bases at J, with 28 bases between. The CDR3 is CASTLGPRGIQQGQYF. CDR3 nucleotide sequence: TGCGCCAGCACCCTTGGGCCCAGGGGTATACAGCAGGGGCAGTACTTC.

The chain employs TRBV9 and TRBJ1-1, with D possibly TRBD1 on 5 matching bases. The length of the CDR3 is 17 residues. Germline V gene data show CDR1 as SGDLS and CDR2 as YYNGEE. V was trimmed by 0 bases and J by 2 bases, leaving 17 bases between them. The CDR3 loop reads CASSVGAGLHSNTEAFF. For the CDR3, the DNA is TGTGCCAGCAGCGTAGGGGCAGGGTTACATTCTAACACTGAAGCTTTCTTT. Full variable domain (missing parts from reference TRBV9 and TRBJ1-1): DSGVTQTPKHLITATGQRVTLRCSPRSGDLSVYWYQQSLDQGLQFLIQYYNGEERAKGNILERFSAQQFPDLHSELNLSSLELGDSALYFCASSVGAGLHSNTEAFFGQGTRLTVV.

The rearrangement uses TRBV27 and TRBJ2-1; TRBD2 aligns across 9 bases. V shed 3 bases, J shed 6 bases, and the junction held 12 bases outside the gene matches. Germline V gene lookup returns CDR1 MNHEY and CDR2 SMNVEV (reference sequence). The CDR3 loop spans 17 amino acids. CDR3 amino acids: CASSFSSSSGVLNEQFF. The CDR3 DNA reads as TGTGCCAGCAGTTTCTCTTCGTCTAGCGGGGTACTCAATGAGCAGTTCTTC.

This clone appeared a single time. The chain employs TRBV5-4 and TRBJ1-2; TRBD1 matches 7 bases. Germline V gives CDR1 SGHNT, CDR2 YYREEE (reference sequence). Trimming took 4 bases from V and 4 from J; bases not matched to a gene: 4. The CDR3 is 13 amino acids. Here the CDR3 DNA reads TGTGCCAGCAGCAGACAGGGCGGCTATGGCTACACCTTC. It encodes CASSRQGGYGYTF.

This clone came up once. The rearrangement links TRBV5-1 to TRBJ2-1, with 11 bases identical to TRBD2. Germline assignment: CDR1 SGHRS and CDR2 YFSETQ. This CDR3 comprises 16 residues. V shed 4 bases and J 5 bases; nucleotides not matched to a gene: 8. CDR3: CASSIVLAGVHNEQFF. The DNA of the CDR3 is TGCGCCAGCAGCATAGTACTAGCGGGAGTTCACAATGAGCAGTTCTTC.

The chain combines TRBV11-2 with TRBJ1-2; D unresolved. Trimming pared 5 bases from V and 6 bases from J, leaving 19 bases between. This CDR3 is 15 amino acids long. Germline values: CDR1 SGHAT, CDR2 FQNNGV. The CDR3: CASSPHITGSDGYTF. For the CDR3, the DNA is TGTGCCAGCAGCCCCCACATTACCGGGAGTGATGGCTACACCTTC.

V is TRBV5-1 and J is TRBJ2-7, with D tentatively TRBD1 (6 bases). The germline gives CDR1 SGHRS, CDR2 YFSETQ. V lost 0 bases, J lost 3 bases, and 13 bases lay in between. The CDR3 has 15 residues. CDR3 nucleotides: TGCGCCAGCAGCTTGGGTGCAAAGGACAGCTACGAGCAGTACTTC. Encoded protein: CASSLGAKDSYEQYF. The entire variable domain, with the rest obtained from reference TRBV5-1 and TRBJ2-7, is as follows: KAGVTQTPRYLIKTRGQQVTLSCSPISGHRSVSWYQQTPGQGLQFLFEYFSETQRNKGNFPGRFSGRQFSNSRSEMNVSTLELGDSALYLCASSLGAKDSYEQYFGPGTRLTVT.

This clone was seen a single time. This chain uses TRBV5-6 with TRBJ2-7; 9 nucleotides agree with TRBD2. This CDR3 is 16 amino acids long. With 4 bases clipped from V and 0 bases from J, the junction kept 8 bases outside the gene matches. The V gene's germline CDR1 is SGHDT and CDR2 YYEEEE. CDR3 in amino acids: CASSLTGLASSYEQYF. In DNA form, the CDR3 reads TGTGCCAGCAGCCTAACAGGACTAGCGAGCTCCTACGAGCAGTACTTC.

V usage is TRBV27 and J usage is TRBJ2-2; a possible D gene is TRBD1 (6 bases). The germline V and J ends were trimmed by 6 bases and 6 bases, with 23 bases remaining between them. Looked up from germline, CDR1 is MNHEY and CDR2 is SMNVEV (reference sequence). The CDR3 runs to 17 residues. CDR3 bases: TGTGCCAGCAGCGAAGAAAGTGGCAGGGGTGGCGCCGGGGAGCTGTTTTTT. Translated: CASSEESGRGGAGELFF.